This record concerns one TCR beta chain sequence. In the PCR, 60 Vbeta and 13 Jbeta primers were used. TCRdb's copy holds only in-frame clones and misses some; the assay was immunoSEQ multiplex PCR. Among 65,000 to 75,000 clones listed, roughly 71% were seen once. This sample is drawn from a study of cytomegalovirus exposure and HLA in healthy donors. CDR3 length: 14 residues. From germline, CDR1 is SGHRS and CDR2 YFSETQ. The junction had 5 bases not matched to a gene; V was cut back by 5 bases and J by 3 bases. The chain joins TRBV5-1 to TRBJ2-3; 8 positions match TRBD2. This clonotype was obtained from a woman aged 60-75 years in good health and CMV-seropositive. Material: PBMCs. This chain's CDR3 is CASRSGTSTDTQYF. DNA of the CDR3: TGCGCCAGCAGGTCCGGGACTAGTACAGATACGCAGTATTTT.